One sample yielded the 19 T cell receptor beta chains listed below, sequenced in a study of CD8+ T cells in alopecia areata. The authors extracted RNA and reverse transcribed it into cDNA as the sequencing template. Using immunoSEQ multiplex PCR, the repertoire was profiled, and TCRdb retains in-frame clones only, with some absent. The table has about 140,000 clones, around 87% seen once. Treatment in this sample: oral pan-JAK inhibitor, 5-10 mg twice daily. The source was CD8+ T cells sorted from blood, collected at week 4, from a patient treated with tofacitinib. The receptors stem from a human donor with alopecia areata.

The gene calls are TRBV7-7 and TRBJ2-3; D might be TRBD2 (5 bases). In germline, CDR1 is SSHAT, CDR2 FNYEAQ (reference sequence). The CDR3 sequence is 15 residues long. V dropped 5 bases and J dropped 5 bases, with 17 bases sitting between them. The CDR3 loop reads CASSRRGGPGDTQYF. Written as DNA, the CDR3 is TGTGCCAGCAGCCGCCGGGGTGGGCCAGGAGATACGCAGTATTTT.

The V and J genes are TRBV7-3 and TRBJ2-7, with 8 bases fitting TRBD1. The CDR3 is 15 amino acids. V gave up 4 bases and J gave up 5 bases; unmatched junction bases: 10. Germline values: CDR1 SGHTA, CDR2 FQGTGA. The CDR3 DNA sequence: TGTGCCAGCAGCTCCGACAGGGGTGCCTTGGACGAGCAGTACTTC. Protein product: CASSSDRGALDEQYF.

V and J are TRBV30 and TRBJ2-7; D remains ambiguous. V was clipped by 0 bases and J by 10 bases, with 10 bases between them. The CDR3 is 11 amino acids. Germline V lookup: CDR1 GTSNPN, CDR2 SVGIG (reference sequence). The CDR3 here is CAWSVEPTQYF. The CDR3 DNA follows: TGTGCCTGGAGTGTTGAACCTACCCAGTACTTC.

The chain joins TRBV27 to TRBJ1-1, with D unresolved. With 7 bases removed from V and 5 bases from J, the gap between germline ends came to 17 bases. Germline V gene data show CDR1 as MNHEY and CDR2 as SMNVEV (reference sequence). The CDR3 contains 14 residues. CDR3 in DNA: TGTGCCAGCACCCGCGGGGTTCTCTCAACTGAAGCTTTCTTT. Encoded protein: CASTRGVLSTEAFF.

This chain links TRBV6-1 with TRBJ1-1; maybe TRBD1 (5 bases). Trimming left V 6 bases short and J 1 base short, with 15 bases between. The CDR3 totals 15 residues. Germline V gene sequence: CDR1 MNHNS, CDR2 SASEGT. CDR3 loop: CASRETGGENTEAFF. The DNA for the CDR3 is TGTGCCAGCAGGGAAACGGGGGGAGAGAACACTGAAGCTTTCTTT.

The chain uses TRBV6-5 and TRBJ1-1; 10 nucleotides align to TRBD1. J gave up 4 bases and V 2 bases, and 1 base lay outside the gene matches. The V gene's germline CDR1 is MNHEY and CDR2 SVGAGI. This CDR3 is built from 14 residues. The chain's CDR3 is CASSYDRGLTEAFF. CDR3 nucleotides: TGTGCCAGCAGTTACGACAGGGGGCTCACTGAAGCTTTCTTT.

The chain has TRBV5-1 and TRBJ1-2; the D is unclear. This CDR3 is built from 14 residues. Germline V gene lookup returns CDR1 SGHRS and CDR2 YFSETQ. The ends were cut back, 0 bases at V and 0 bases at J, with 6 bases in the middle. The CDR3 loop is CASSLGDTNYGYTF. In nucleotides, the CDR3 is TGCGCCAGCAGCTTGGGGGATACTAACTATGGCTACACCTTC.

The table lists this clone with a count of one. The sample holds other DNA sequences that translate to the same CDR3. The rearrangement links TRBV6-6 to TRBJ2-7; a weak D match, TRBD1 (6 bases). Germline values: CDR1 MNHNY, CDR2 SVGAGI (reference sequence). V was pared by 2 bases and J by 2 bases, with 10 bases between. The CDR3 runs 14 residues. CDR3 sequence reads: CASSYGGGTYEQYF. In nucleotides, the CDR3 is TGTGCCAGCAGTTACGGTGGGGGCACCTACGAGCAGTACTTC.

The chain carries TRBV5-6 and TRBJ2-3; D uncertain. Germline V CDR1 and CDR2: SGHDT, YYEEEE. V lost 3 bases, J lost 5 bases, and 16 bases lay in between. The CDR3 is made up of 15 amino acids. For the CDR3, the DNA is TGTGCCAGCAGCTACAGCATCGGTCTGGGAGATACGCAGTATTTT. Its translation is CASSYSIGLGDTQYF.

The chain combines TRBV9 with TRBJ2-5, with D perhaps matching TRBD2 (5 bases). Trimming removed 3 bases at V and 0 bases at J, with 9 bases between. The CDR3 consists of 14 residues. The germline gives CDR1 SGDLS, CDR2 YYNGEE. The CDR3 region is CASSGSGNQETQYF. For the CDR3, the DNA is TGTGCCAGCAGCGGCTCCGGGAACCAAGAGACCCAGTACTTC.

This clone showed up just once. The V and J genes are TRBV7-9 and TRBJ2-1, with 9 bases fitting TRBD2. Germline V gene lookup returns CDR1 SEHNR and CDR2 FQNEAQ (reference sequence). After removal of 8 bases from V and 5 bases from J, the junction contained 7 bases not matched to a gene. The length of the CDR3 is 14 residues. The CDR3 DNA is TGTGCCAGCGACCCCCTAGCGGGAAACAATGAGCAGTTCTTC. Its protein product is CASDPLAGNNEQFF.

By its share, this clone is medium-sized. This rearrangement joins TRBV10-3 to TRBJ2-1; perhaps D is TRBD1 or TRBD2 (6 bases each). The CDR3 length is 13 residues. V lost 8 bases and J 8 bases, leaving 16 bases between the germline ends. Germline V gene sequence: CDR1 ENHRY, CDR2 SYGVKD. The chain's CDR3 is CAIQGAGGDEQFF. The CDR3 nucleotides read TGTGCCATCCAAGGGGCCGGGGGCGATGAGCAGTTCTTC.

The J gene is TRBJ2-6, the V gene TRBV15, with TRBD2 matching 14 bases. Germline assignment: CDR1 LNHNV and CDR2 YYDKDF (reference sequence). CDR3 size: 21 residues. V lost 5 bases and J lost 1; bases outside the gene matches: 13. The CDR3 reads CATSGGTSGSMARSGANVLTF. CDR3 nucleotides: TGTGCCACCAGCGGAGGGACTAGCGGGAGTATGGCTAGGTCTGGGGCCAACGTCCTGACTTTC.

The chain joins TRBV27 to TRBJ1-1; 10 nucleotides agree with TRBD1. Germline V gene sequence: CDR1 MNHEY, CDR2 SMNVEV (reference sequence). Trimming took 4 bases from V and 3 from J; bases not matched to a gene: 5. This CDR3 contains 15 residues. The DNA of the CDR3 is TGTGCCAGCAGTTCCGGGACAGGGGCATACACTGAAGCTTTCTTT. Translated: CASSSGTGAYTEAFF.

In its sample, this clone was seen a few times. The gene calls are TRBV5-6 and TRBJ2-3, with 10 bases aligning to TRBD2. There are 17 residues in the CDR3. Germline-derived CDR1 and CDR2 are SGHDT and YYEEEE. V was clipped by 4 bases and J by 2 bases; unmatched bases: 10. In nucleotides, the CDR3 is TGTGCCAGCAGCCCGCATTTACTAGCGGGGACCACAGATACGCAGTATTTT. Translated, it gives CASSPHLLAGTTDTQYF.

The rearrangement uses TRBV4-1 and TRBJ1-5, with TRBD1 matching 8 bases. Trimming removed 6 bases from V and 5 bases from J; junction bases left unmatched: 9. The germline CDR1 and CDR2 sequences are MGHRA and YSYEKL. The CDR3 totals 15 residues. The CDR3 sequence: CASRNRDRLDQPQHF. DNA for the CDR3: TGCGCCAGCAGGAACCGGGACAGGCTCGATCAGCCCCAGCATTTT.

The genes are TRBV27 and TRBJ2-1; TRBD2 matches at 8 bases. J was trimmed by 7 bases and V by 5 bases; bases with no gene match: 4. The V gene's germline CDR1 is MNHEY and CDR2 SMNVEV (reference sequence). The CDR3 loop spans 13 amino acids. The CDR3 nucleotides read TGTGCCAGCAGTCAAACTAGCGGAAATGAGCAGTTCTTC. Translation: CASSQTSGNEQFF.

This sequence joins TRBV27 and TRBJ1-1, with 8 bases aligning to TRBD1. Germline CDR1 and CDR2: MNHEY and SMNVEV (reference sequence). The CDR3 loop spans 16 amino acids. Losses at the gene ends were 1 base for V and 5 bases for J; bases not matched to a gene: 9. The chain's CDR3 is CASSLLYQGAGTEAFF. CDR3 coding DNA: TGTGCCAGCAGTTTATTATATCAGGGGGCCGGAACTGAAGCTTTCTTT.

The chain employs TRBV6-1 and TRBJ1-1; 7 nucleotides agree with TRBD1. The V gene end was trimmed by 7 bases and the J gene end by 4 bases; junction bases not matched to a gene: 0. The CDR3 is made up of 11 amino acids. Germline loops: CDR1 MNHNS, CDR2 SASEGT. CDR3 sequence reads: CASTGGTEAFF. Written as DNA, the CDR3 is TGTGCCAGCACAGGGGGCACTGAAGCTTTCTTT.